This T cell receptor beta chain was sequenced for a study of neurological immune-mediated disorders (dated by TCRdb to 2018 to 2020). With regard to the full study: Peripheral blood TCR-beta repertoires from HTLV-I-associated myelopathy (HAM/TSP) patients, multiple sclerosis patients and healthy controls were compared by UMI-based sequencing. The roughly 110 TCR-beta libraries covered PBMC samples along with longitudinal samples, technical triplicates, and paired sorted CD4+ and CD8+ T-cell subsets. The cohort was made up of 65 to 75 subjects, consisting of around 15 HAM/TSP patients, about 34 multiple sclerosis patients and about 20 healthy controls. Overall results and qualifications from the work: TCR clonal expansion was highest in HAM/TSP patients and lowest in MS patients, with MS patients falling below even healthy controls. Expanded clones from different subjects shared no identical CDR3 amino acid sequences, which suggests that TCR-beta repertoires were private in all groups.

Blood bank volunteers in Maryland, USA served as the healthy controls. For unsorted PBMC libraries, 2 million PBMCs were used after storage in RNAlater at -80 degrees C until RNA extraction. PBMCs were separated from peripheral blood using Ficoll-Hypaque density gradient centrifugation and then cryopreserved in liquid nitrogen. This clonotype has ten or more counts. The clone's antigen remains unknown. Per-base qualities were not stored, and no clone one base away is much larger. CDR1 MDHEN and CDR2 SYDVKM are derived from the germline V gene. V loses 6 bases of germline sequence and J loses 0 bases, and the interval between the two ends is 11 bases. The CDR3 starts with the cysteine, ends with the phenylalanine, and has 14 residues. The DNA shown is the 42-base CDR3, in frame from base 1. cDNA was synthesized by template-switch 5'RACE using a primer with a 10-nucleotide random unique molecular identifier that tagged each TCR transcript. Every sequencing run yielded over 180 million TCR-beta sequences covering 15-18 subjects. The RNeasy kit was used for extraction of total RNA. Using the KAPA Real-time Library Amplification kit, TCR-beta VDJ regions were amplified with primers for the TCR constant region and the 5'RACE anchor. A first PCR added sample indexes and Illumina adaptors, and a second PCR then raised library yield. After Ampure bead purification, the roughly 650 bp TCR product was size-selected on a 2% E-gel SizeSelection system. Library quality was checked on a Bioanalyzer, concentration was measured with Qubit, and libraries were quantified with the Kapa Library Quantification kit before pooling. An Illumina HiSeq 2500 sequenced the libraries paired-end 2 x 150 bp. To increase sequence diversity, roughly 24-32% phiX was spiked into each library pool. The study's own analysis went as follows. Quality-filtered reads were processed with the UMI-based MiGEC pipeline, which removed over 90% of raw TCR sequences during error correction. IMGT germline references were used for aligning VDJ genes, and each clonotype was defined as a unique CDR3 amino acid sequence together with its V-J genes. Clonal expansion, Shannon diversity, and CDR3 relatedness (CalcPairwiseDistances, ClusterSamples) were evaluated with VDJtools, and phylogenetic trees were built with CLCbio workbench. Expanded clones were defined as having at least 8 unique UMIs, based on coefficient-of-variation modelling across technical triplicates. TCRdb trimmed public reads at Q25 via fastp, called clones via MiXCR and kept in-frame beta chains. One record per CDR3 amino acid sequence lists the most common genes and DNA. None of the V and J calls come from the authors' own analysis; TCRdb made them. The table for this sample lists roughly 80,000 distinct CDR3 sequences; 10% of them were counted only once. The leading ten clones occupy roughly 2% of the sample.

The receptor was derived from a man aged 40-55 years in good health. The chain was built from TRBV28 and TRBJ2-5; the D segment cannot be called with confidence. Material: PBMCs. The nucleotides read TGTGCCAGCAGCCTAGGACGGTACCAAGAGACCCAGTACTTC. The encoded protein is CASSLGRYQETQYF.